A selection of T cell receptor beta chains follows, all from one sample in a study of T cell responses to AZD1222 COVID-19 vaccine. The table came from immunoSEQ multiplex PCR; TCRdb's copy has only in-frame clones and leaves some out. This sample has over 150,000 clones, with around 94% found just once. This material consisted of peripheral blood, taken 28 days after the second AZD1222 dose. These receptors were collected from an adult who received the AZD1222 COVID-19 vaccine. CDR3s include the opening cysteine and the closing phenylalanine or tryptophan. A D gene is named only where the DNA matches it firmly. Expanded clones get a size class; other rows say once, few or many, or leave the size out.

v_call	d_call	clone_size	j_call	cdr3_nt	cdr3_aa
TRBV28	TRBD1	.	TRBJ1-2	TGTGCCAGCAGTCCGCGACAGGGGACAAACTATGGCTACACCTTC	CASSPRQGTNYGYTF
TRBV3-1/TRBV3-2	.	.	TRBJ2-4	TGTGCCAGCAGCCTACAGGGCTTTCGGGCAAACATTCAGTACTTC	CASSLQGFRANIQYF
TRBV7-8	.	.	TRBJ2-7	TGTGCCAGCAGCTCTGGACCCTACTACGAGCAGTACTTC	CASSSGPYYEQYF
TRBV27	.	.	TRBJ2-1	TGTGCCAGCAGTTTAGGGGGGAATGAGCAGTTCTTC	CASSLGGNEQFF
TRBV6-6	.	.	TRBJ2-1	TGTGCCAGCAGTTACGTATCGGGTCCCTACAATGAGCAGTTCTTC	CASSYVSGPYNEQFF
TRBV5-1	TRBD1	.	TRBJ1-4	TGCGCCACCGGGACAGGGGATCAAGAAAAACTGTTTTTT	CATGTGDQEKLFF
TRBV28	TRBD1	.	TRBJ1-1	TGTGCCAGCAGTTTAATGGTGAAACTCCGTCTGGGACAGCAAAACACTGAAGCTTTCTTT	CASSLMVKLRLGQQNTEAFF
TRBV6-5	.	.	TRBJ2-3	TGTGCCACCCAGGGTCTCACAGGTACGCAGTATTTT	CATQGLTGTQYF
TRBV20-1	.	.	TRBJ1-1	TGCAGTGCTAGCGGTCCGGGGGCTTTCTTT	CSASGPGAFF
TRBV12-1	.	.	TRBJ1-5	TGTGCCAGCAGCCTCTCCCGGCTGGCGGACGGAGGTAATCAGCCCCAGCATTTT	CASSLSRLADGGNQPQHF
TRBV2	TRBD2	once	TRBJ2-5	TGTGCCAGTTTTTGGGCTAGCGGAACCCTACAAGAGACCCAGTACTTC	CASFWASGTLQETQYF
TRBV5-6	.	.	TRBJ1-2	TGTGCCAGCAGCTTGGGTCAGGAGCTTCTTTCTAACTATGGCTACACCTTC	CASSLGQELLSNYGYTF
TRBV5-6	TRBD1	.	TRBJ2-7	TGTGCCAGCAGTTTTCTCGGGGACAGGGGGCGTGAGCAGTACTTC	CASSFLGDRGREQYF
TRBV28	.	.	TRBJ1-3	TGTGCCAGCAGTTTCCGAGGGACAAGCTCTGGAAACACCATATATTTT	CASSFRGTSSGNTIYF
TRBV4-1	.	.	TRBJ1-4	TGCGCCAGCAGCCCTACAGGGACGGCGAGTAGGGAAAAACTGTTTTTT	CASSPTGTASREKLFF
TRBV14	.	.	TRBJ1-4	TGTGCCAGCAGCCAGTCTAAGGGGTTTAATGAAAAACTGTTTTTT	CASSQSKGFNEKLFF
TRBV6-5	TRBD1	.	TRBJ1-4	TGTGCCAGCAGCCAGCCTCAGGGGGGCCGTGAAAAACTGTTTTTT	CASSQPQGGREKLFF
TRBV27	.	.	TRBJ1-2	TGTGCCAGCAGTTTATTCCCCGGGGGCAGTTACACCTTC	CASSLFPGGSYTF
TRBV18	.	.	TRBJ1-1	TGTGCCAGCTCACCACCAGGGTTTGCTGAAGCTTTCTTT	CASSPPGFAEAFF
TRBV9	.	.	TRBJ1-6	TGTGCCAGCAGCGTAGAAGCTTTTTCAGGCGATTCACCCCTCCACTTT	CASSVEAFSGDSPLHF
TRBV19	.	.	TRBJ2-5	TGTGCCAGTAGTATCGGCGGGCTAAACCAAGAGACCCAGTACTTC	CASSIGGLNQETQYF
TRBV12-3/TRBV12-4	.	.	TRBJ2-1	TGTGCCAGCAGCCCAAATCCTTTTAATGAGCAGTTCTTC	CASSPNPFNEQFF
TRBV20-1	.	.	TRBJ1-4	TGCAGTGCTAGTGAGGAAGAAAAACTGTTTTTT	CSASEEEKLFF
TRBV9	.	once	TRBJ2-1	TGTGCCAGCAGCGGTCGTACGGGGAGCTCCTACAATGAGCAGTTCTTC	CASSGRTGSSYNEQFF
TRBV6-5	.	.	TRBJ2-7	TGTGCCAGCAGTTACTCGACGTCGAGGGGGGAGCAGTACTTC	CASSYSTSRGEQYF
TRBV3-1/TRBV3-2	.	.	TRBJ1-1	TGTGCCAGCAGCCAAGGAGGGGATTACACTGAAGCTTTCTTT	CASSQGGDYTEAFF
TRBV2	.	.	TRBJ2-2	TGTGCCAGCAGTGACACCGGGGAGCTGTTTTTT	CASSDTGELFF
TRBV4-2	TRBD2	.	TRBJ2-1	TGTGCCAGCAGCCACCCCGCTAGCGGGGGCAATGAGCAGTTCTTC	CASSHPASGGNEQFF
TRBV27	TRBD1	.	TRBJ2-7	TGTGCCAGCAGTTACCAGGGGGTGGGTGAGCAGTACTTC	CASSYQGVGEQYF
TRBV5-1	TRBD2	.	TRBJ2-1	TGCGCCAGCAGCTTGCCCGGGACTAGCGGGGGCCTGGACAATGAGCAGTTCTTC	CASSLPGTSGGLDNEQFF
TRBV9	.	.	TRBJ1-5	TGTGCCAGCAGCGTAGATGCAGGGGCAAATCAGCCCCAGCATTTT	CASSVDAGANQPQHF
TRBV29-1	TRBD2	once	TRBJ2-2	TGCACCGGGGGGGAGGGTATTCGGACCGGGGAGCTGTTTTTT	CTGGEGIRTGELFF
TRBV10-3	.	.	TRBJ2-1	TGTGCCATCAGTGAGTCCCGGGACAGGGGACTAGCGCTTCCCTACAATGAGCAGTTCTTC	CAISESRDRGLALPYNEQFF
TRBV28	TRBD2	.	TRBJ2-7	TGTGCCAGCAGTCCCCGCCCGGGCGGGAGGCCCTACGAGCAGTACTTC	CASSPRPGGRPYEQYF
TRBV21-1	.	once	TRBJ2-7	TGTGCCAGCAGCAAAGGTGGTGGGACACCACGGCTTCCGGGCCCCTACGAGCAGTACTTC	CASSKGGGTPRLPGPYEQYF
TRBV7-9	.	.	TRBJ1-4	TGTGCCAGCAGCCAAGCTAGGGGAGGGTCGGAAAAACTGTTTTTT	CASSQARGGSEKLFF
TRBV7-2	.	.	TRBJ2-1	TGTGCCAGCAGCTTAGGCGGGGGACAAAATGAGCAGTTCTTC	CASSLGGGQNEQFF
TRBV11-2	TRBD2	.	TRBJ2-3	TGTGCCAGCAGCCTTCGGACTAGCGGGGCCTACACAGATACGCAGTATTTT	CASSLRTSGAYTDTQYF
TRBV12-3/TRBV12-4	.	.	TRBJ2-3	TGTGCCAGCAGTTTCTTAGGGGGAGATACGCAGTATTTT	CASSFLGGDTQYF
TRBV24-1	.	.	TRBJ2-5	TGTGCCACCAGTGATGCTTCACTGGAGACCCAGTACTTC	CATSDASLETQYF
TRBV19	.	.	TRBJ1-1	TGTGCCAGTAGTATCCCCAGGGCGCGAGCTTTCTTT	CASSIPRARAFF
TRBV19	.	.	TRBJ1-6	TGTGCCAGTAGTATGGGGGGAAGCTCACCCCTCCACTTT	CASSMGGSSPLHF
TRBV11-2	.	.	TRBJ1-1	TGTGCCAGCAGACTAGCCGGGTTCACTGAAGCTTTCTTT	CASRLAGFTEAFF
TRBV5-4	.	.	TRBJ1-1	TGTGCCAGCAGTCCCGGACAGAACACTGAAGCTTTCTTT	CASSPGQNTEAFF
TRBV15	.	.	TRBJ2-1	TGTGCCACCACCTATGCCGGACTCAACAACAATGAGCAGTTCTTC	CATTYAGLNNNEQFF
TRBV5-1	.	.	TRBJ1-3	TGCGCCAGCAGCTTGGAAGCGCCCTTCGGAAACACCATATATTTT	CASSLEAPFGNTIYF
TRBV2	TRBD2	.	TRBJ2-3	TGTGCCAGCTTCGGACAGACTAGCGGAAGCACAGATACGCAGTATTTT	CASFGQTSGSTDTQYF
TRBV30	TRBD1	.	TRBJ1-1	TGTGCCGGGACAGGGGTTGGCACTGAAGCTTTCTTT	CAGTGVGTEAFF